Listed below are T cell receptor beta chains from one sample, sequenced in a study of Ad26.COV2.S vaccination and SARS-CoV-2 variants. Some clones are missing from TCRdb's copy, which holds only in-frame ones; the method was immunoSEQ multiplex PCR. The sample records 400,000 or so clones, 70% to 90% being singletons. Specimen: peripheral blood, collected in a trial of Ad26.COV2.S vaccine versus placebo. Receptors originate from a person aged 18-65 years who received the Ad26.COV2.S COVID-19 vaccine or a placebo. Both conserved end residues are part of each CDR3. The order of the fields is clone size, J gene, D gene, V gene, CDR3 protein, CDR3 DNA. A D gene is named only where the DNA matches it firmly. Rows give clone size only sometimes, using once, few, many, or a class for an expanded clone.

abundance: -; j_gene: TRBJ2-5; d_gene: -; v_gene: TRBV5-6; CDR3aa: CASSLGDNQETQYF; CDR3nt: TGTGCCAGCAGCTTGGGTGACAACCAAGAGACCCAGTACTTC
abundance: -; j_gene: TRBJ2-7; d_gene: -; v_gene: TRBV7-9; CDR3aa: CASSRWALYEQYF; CDR3nt: TGTGCCAGCAGCCGTTGGGCACTTTACGAGCAGTACTTC
abundance: once; j_gene: TRBJ2-5; d_gene: -; v_gene: TRBV5-8; CDR3aa: CASSSRQEETQYF; CDR3nt: TGTGCCAGCAGTTCGCGACAGGAAGAGACCCAGTACTTC
abundance: -; j_gene: TRBJ2-5; d_gene: -; v_gene: TRBV25-1; CDR3aa: CASSKEGPAGTQETQYF; CDR3nt: TGTGCCAGCAGTAAGGAAGGACCAGCGGGCACTCAAGAGACCCAGTACTTC
abundance: -; j_gene: TRBJ2-5; d_gene: -; v_gene: TRBV30; CDR3aa: CAWSHRAGGETQYF; CDR3nt: TGTGCCTGGAGTCATAGGGCAGGAGGTGAGACCCAGTACTTC
abundance: -; j_gene: TRBJ2-2; d_gene: TRBD1; v_gene: TRBV13; CDR3aa: CASSLQSRGPTGELFF; CDR3nt: TGTGCCAGCAGCTTACAATCGAGGGGGCCGACCGGGGAGCTGTTTTTT
abundance: -; j_gene: TRBJ1-1; d_gene: -; v_gene: TRBV14; CDR3aa: CASSQDGGNTEAFF; CDR3nt: TGTGCCAGCAGCCAAGATGGGGGGAACACTGAAGCTTTCTTT
abundance: -; j_gene: TRBJ1-5; d_gene: -; v_gene: TRBV7-2; CDR3aa: CASSLVVGQPQHF; CDR3nt: TGTGCCAGCAGCTTAGTAGTAGGTCAGCCCCAGCATTTT
abundance: -; j_gene: TRBJ2-5; d_gene: TRBD2; v_gene: TRBV18; CDR3aa: CASSPRGGLQETQYF; CDR3nt: TGTGCCAGCTCACCGCGGGGGGGCTTACAAGAGACCCAGTACTTC
abundance: -; j_gene: TRBJ1-4; d_gene: -; v_gene: TRBV3-1/TRBV3-2; CDR3aa: CARSPPTVGEKLFF; CDR3nt: TGTGCGAGATCACCGCCTACAGTGGGGGAAAAACTGTTTTTT
abundance: few; j_gene: TRBJ1-2; d_gene: TRBD1; v_gene: TRBV3-1/TRBV3-2; CDR3aa: CASSQNRGLRGYTF; CDR3nt: TGTGCCAGCAGCCAAAACAGGGGGCTGCGGGGCTACACCTTC
abundance: -; j_gene: TRBJ1-6; d_gene: -; v_gene: TRBV2; CDR3aa: CASSTYRSGSPLHF; CDR3nt: TGTGCCAGCAGCACCTACAGGTCGGGATCACCCCTCCACTTT
abundance: -; j_gene: TRBJ1-2; d_gene: -; v_gene: TRBV5-5; CDR3aa: CASSQLTGAVGYTF; CDR3nt: TGTGCCAGCAGCCAACTTACGGGGGCGGTTGGCTACACCTTC
abundance: -; j_gene: TRBJ1-1; d_gene: TRBD1; v_gene: TRBV18; CDR3aa: CASSPGQGTATEAFF; CDR3nt: TGTGCCAGCTCACCAGGACAGGGAACGGCCACTGAAGCTTTCTTT
abundance: -; j_gene: TRBJ2-3; d_gene: TRBD2; v_gene: TRBV5-4; CDR3aa: CASKTSGGRGDTQYF; CDR3nt: TGTGCCAGCAAGACTAGCGGGGGGCGGGGAGATACGCAGTATTTT
abundance: -; j_gene: TRBJ1-1; d_gene: -; v_gene: TRBV6-5; CDR3aa: CASSYAFNTEAFF; CDR3nt: TGTGCCAGCAGCTACGCATTTAACACTGAAGCTTTCTTT
abundance: -; j_gene: TRBJ2-1; d_gene: TRBD2; v_gene: TRBV19; CDR3aa: CASSALAGSSYNEQFF; CDR3nt: TGTGCCAGTAGTGCTCTAGCGGGGAGCTCCTACAATGAGCAGTTCTTC
abundance: -; j_gene: TRBJ2-2; d_gene: TRBD2; v_gene: TRBV7-6; CDR3aa: CASSFRTSGARGELFF; CDR3nt: TGTGCCAGCAGCTTCCGGACTAGCGGGGCCCGGGGGGAGCTGTTTTTT
abundance: -; j_gene: TRBJ2-3; d_gene: TRBD2; v_gene: TRBV27; CDR3aa: CASSPTSGGGITDTQYF; CDR3nt: TGTGCCAGCAGCCCGACTAGCGGGGGCGGTATCACAGATACGCAGTATTTT
abundance: -; j_gene: TRBJ2-1; d_gene: TRBD2; v_gene: TRBV18; CDR3aa: CASSPGGGSYNEQFF; CDR3nt: TGTGCCAGCTCACCGGGCGGGGGTTCCTACAATGAGCAGTTCTTC
abundance: -; j_gene: TRBJ2-2; d_gene: TRBD2; v_gene: TRBV10-3; CDR3aa: CAISEVGGLAGTANTGELFF; CDR3nt: TGTGCCATCAGTGAGGTGGGAGGACTAGCGGGTACCGCGAACACCGGGGAGCTGTTTTTT
abundance: -; j_gene: TRBJ1-6; d_gene: -; v_gene: TRBV6-1; CDR3aa: CASSEGGRQTLYNSPLHF; CDR3nt: TGTGCCAGCAGTGAAGGGGGTAGGCAGACTCTCTATAATTCACCCCTCCACTTT
abundance: -; j_gene: TRBJ2-2; d_gene: -; v_gene: TRBV27; CDR3aa: CASGGIQEAGELFF; CDR3nt: TGTGCCAGCGGGGGGATTCAAGAGGCCGGGGAGCTGTTTTTT
abundance: -; j_gene: TRBJ1-2; d_gene: TRBD1; v_gene: TRBV7-9; CDR3aa: CASSLGTGATHGYGYTF; CDR3nt: TGTGCCAGCAGCTTAGGGACAGGGGCAACGCACGGCTATGGCTACACCTTC
abundance: -; j_gene: TRBJ2-5; d_gene: TRBD1; v_gene: TRBV19; CDR3aa: CASSMGQGVRETQYF; CDR3nt: TGTGCCAGTAGTATGGGACAGGGGGTCCGGGAGACCCAGTACTTC
abundance: once; j_gene: TRBJ2-1; d_gene: -; v_gene: TRBV7-8; CDR3aa: CASSFRVGEQFF; CDR3nt: TGTGCCAGCAGCTTTAGGGTCGGTGAGCAGTTCTTC
abundance: -; j_gene: TRBJ1-1; d_gene: -; v_gene: TRBV7-8; CDR3aa: CASSLDSSRGAFF; CDR3nt: TGTGCCAGCAGCTTAGACAGCAGCCGGGGGGCTTTCTTT
abundance: -; j_gene: TRBJ1-6; d_gene: -; v_gene: TRBV11-2; CDR3aa: CASSLIANPRSPLHF; CDR3nt: TGTGCCAGCAGCTTAATAGCCAACCCAAGATCACCCCTCCACTTT
abundance: -; j_gene: TRBJ2-7; d_gene: -; v_gene: TRBV18; CDR3aa: CASSPGDRLWNEQYF; CDR3nt: TGTGCCAGCTCACCAGGGGATCGGTTGTGGAACGAGCAGTACTTC
abundance: -; j_gene: TRBJ2-1; d_gene: -; v_gene: TRBV19; CDR3aa: CASSPPPGTYNEQFF; CDR3nt: TGTGCCAGTAGCCCACCCCCAGGGACCTACAATGAGCAGTTCTTC
abundance: -; j_gene: TRBJ1-1; d_gene: -; v_gene: TRBV4-1; CDR3aa: CASSQDSFDTEAFF; CDR3nt: TGCGCCAGCAGCCAAGATTCCTTTGACACTGAAGCTTTCTTT
abundance: -; j_gene: TRBJ1-2; d_gene: -; v_gene: TRBV19; CDR3aa: CASSATFNYGYTF; CDR3nt: TGTGCCAGTAGTGCGACATTTAACTATGGCTACACCTTC
abundance: -; j_gene: TRBJ1-1; d_gene: -; v_gene: TRBV30; CDR3aa: CAWSWNSNTEAFF; CDR3nt: TGTGCCTGGAGTTGGAACTCGAACACTGAAGCTTTCTTT
abundance: -; j_gene: TRBJ1-1; d_gene: -; v_gene: TRBV9; CDR3aa: CASSVGQSMNTEAFF; CDR3nt: TGTGCCAGCAGCGTAGGCCAGAGCATGAACACTGAAGCTTTCTTT
abundance: few; j_gene: TRBJ1-2; d_gene: -; v_gene: TRBV11-2; CDR3aa: CASSSLGLRYGYTF; CDR3nt: TGTGCCAGCAGCTCCCTCGGACTTCGTTATGGCTACACCTTC
abundance: -; j_gene: TRBJ1-2; d_gene: -; v_gene: TRBV3-1/TRBV3-2; CDR3aa: CASSRGNGYTF; CDR3nt: TGTGCCAGCAGCCGCGGGAATGGCTACACCTTC
abundance: -; j_gene: TRBJ1-1; d_gene: -; v_gene: TRBV18; CDR3aa: CASSPPEGPLNTEAFF; CDR3nt: TGTGCCAGCTCACCACCGGAAGGGCCGCTGAACACTGAAGCTTTCTTT
abundance: -; j_gene: TRBJ2-7; d_gene: TRBD1; v_gene: TRBV12-5; CDR3aa: CASGLAQKAGTGFYEQYF; CDR3nt: TGTGCTAGTGGTTTGGCCCAGAAGGCCGGGACAGGGTTCTACGAGCAGTACTTC
abundance: once; j_gene: TRBJ1-1; d_gene: -; v_gene: TRBV2; CDR3aa: CASSVEGRTEAFF; CDR3nt: TGTGCCAGCAGCGTGGAGGGGCGGACTGAAGCTTTCTTT
abundance: few; j_gene: TRBJ2-7; d_gene: -; v_gene: TRBV7-9; CDR3aa: CASSLGPGDGPYEQYF; CDR3nt: TGTGCCAGCAGCTTAGGGCCTGGGGACGGCCCCTACGAGCAGTACTTC
abundance: -; j_gene: TRBJ1-5; d_gene: -; v_gene: TRBV5-5; CDR3aa: CASSLFGFRREPQHF; CDR3nt: TGTGCCAGCAGCTTGTTTGGATTTCGTCGGGAGCCCCAGCATTTT
abundance: -; j_gene: TRBJ1-1; d_gene: -; v_gene: TRBV19; CDR3aa: CASSFRGSSGTEAFF; CDR3nt: TGTGCCAGTAGCTTCAGGGGCTCGTCGGGCACTGAAGCTTTCTTT
abundance: -; j_gene: TRBJ1-3; d_gene: -; v_gene: TRBV5-4; CDR3aa: CASSPGGHSGNTIYF; CDR3nt: TGTGCCAGCAGCCCGGGGGGTCACTCTGGAAACACCATATATTTT
abundance: -; j_gene: TRBJ1-3; d_gene: -; v_gene: TRBV25-1; CDR3aa: CASSDSLATIYF; CDR3nt: TGTGCCAGCAGTGACTCCCTGGCCACCATATATTTT
abundance: -; j_gene: TRBJ2-3; d_gene: TRBD2; v_gene: TRBV3-1/TRBV3-2; CDR3aa: CASSQDPLAGGAGTDTQYF; CDR3nt: TGTGCCAGCAGCCAAGATCCACTAGCGGGGGGTGCCGGCACAGATACGCAGTATTTT
abundance: -; j_gene: TRBJ2-3; d_gene: TRBD1; v_gene: TRBV2; CDR3aa: CASSADTGGVDTQYF; CDR3nt: TGTGCCAGCAGTGCGGATACAGGGGGCGTAGATACGCAGTATTTT
abundance: -; j_gene: TRBJ1-1; d_gene: TRBD1; v_gene: TRBV2; CDR3aa: CASSDIGQGVEAFF; CDR3nt: TGTGCCAGCAGTGATATTGGACAGGGCGTTGAAGCTTTCTTT
abundance: -; j_gene: TRBJ1-2; d_gene: TRBD1; v_gene: TRBV28; CDR3aa: CASRSGTGGGYGYTF; CDR3nt: TGTGCCAGCAGATCCGGGACAGGGGGTGGTTATGGCTACACCTTC
abundance: -; j_gene: TRBJ2-1; d_gene: TRBD1; v_gene: TRBV11-3; CDR3aa: CASSTGQLNYNEQFF; CDR3nt: TGTGCCAGCAGCACGGGACAGCTGAACTACAATGAGCAGTTCTTC
abundance: -; j_gene: TRBJ2-7; d_gene: TRBD1; v_gene: TRBV10-3; CDR3aa: CAISERSGTGPYEQYF; CDR3nt: TGTGCCATCAGTGAGAGGTCCGGGACAGGCCCCTACGAGCAGTACTTC
abundance: once; j_gene: TRBJ2-7; d_gene: -; v_gene: TRBV3-1/TRBV3-2; CDR3aa: CASSQLTRGEQYF; CDR3nt: TGTGCCAGCAGCCAATTGACGCGCGGGGAGCAGTACTTC
abundance: -; j_gene: TRBJ1-2; d_gene: -; v_gene: TRBV11-2; CDR3aa: CASSPLGGAYYGYTF; CDR3nt: TGTGCCAGCAGTCCTCTGGGGGGCGCTTACTATGGCTACACCTTC
abundance: few; j_gene: TRBJ1-2; d_gene: -; v_gene: TRBV5-5; CDR3aa: CASSLVPGSNYGYTF; CDR3nt: TGTGCCAGCAGCTTGGTTCCAGGGTCTAACTATGGCTACACCTTC